A few counts support the clone carrying this TCR beta chain. Its antigen is undetermined. The gene symbols are mouse symbols. The read finishes 4 residues shy of the CDR3 end, and the germline J gene is used to complete it. The sample carries other DNA sequences with the same CDR3. Cell sorting was performed on pooled cutaneous lymph node cells with CD4, CD8alpha, NKG2D, NKG2ACE and other markers. Extraction and reverse transcription of RNA yielded cDNA as the sequencing template. Sequencing was performed with immunoSEQ multiplex PCR; in TCRdb, only in-frame clones are kept and a portion is missing. The table records roughly 260,000 clones without singletons, the ten largest covering more than 1%. These data come from a study of CD8+ T cells in alopecia areata. Across the study: Skin grafts from approximately 6-12-month-old C3H/HeJ donors with spontaneous alopecia were placed on roughly 6-10-week-old female C3H/HeJ mice. Study-level points and caveats: The study found TCR sharing across patients less clear than in mice, possibly for HLA reasons. Relative to normal scalp, lesional scalp, especially alopecia totalis/universalis, showed higher clonality.

Germline CDR1 NSHNY, CDR2 SYGAGN. With 3 bases clipped from V and 0 bases from J, the junction kept 4 bases outside the gene matches. This CDR3 comprises 15 residues. The sequenced sample consisted of CD4+ T cells sorted from a lymph node. This receptor was taken from a C3H/HeJ mouse with alopecia areata. The MHC haplotype recorded for the strain is H2-k. V is TRBV13-1 and J is TRBJ2-3, with 7 bases fitting TRBD2. CDR3 protein: CASSAGGTSAETLYF. The DNA read from the CDR3 is TGTGCCAGCAGTGCTGGGGGTACTAGTGCAGAA.